The source of this T cell receptor (beta chain) is a study of blood T cell repertoires in COVID-19. The data were produced by immunoSEQ multiplex PCR, yet TCRdb's version contains in-frame clones alone and is incomplete. The sample contains 250,000 or so clones, about 83% of which appear only once. Germline V gene sequence: CDR1 SGHRS, CDR2 YFSETQ. The CDR3 contains 15 residues. The ends were cut back, 3 bases at V and 3 bases at J, with 14 bases in the middle. This sequence originates from a man in his thirties or forties who had recovered from COVID-19. The sample taken for sequencing was peripheral blood. V usage is TRBV5-1 and J usage is TRBJ2-3, with a tentative D call TRBD1 (6 bases). The chain's CDR3 is CASSSGQIGTDTQYF. For the CDR3, the DNA is TGCGCCAGCAGCTCCGGACAGATAGGGACAGATACGCAGTATTTT.